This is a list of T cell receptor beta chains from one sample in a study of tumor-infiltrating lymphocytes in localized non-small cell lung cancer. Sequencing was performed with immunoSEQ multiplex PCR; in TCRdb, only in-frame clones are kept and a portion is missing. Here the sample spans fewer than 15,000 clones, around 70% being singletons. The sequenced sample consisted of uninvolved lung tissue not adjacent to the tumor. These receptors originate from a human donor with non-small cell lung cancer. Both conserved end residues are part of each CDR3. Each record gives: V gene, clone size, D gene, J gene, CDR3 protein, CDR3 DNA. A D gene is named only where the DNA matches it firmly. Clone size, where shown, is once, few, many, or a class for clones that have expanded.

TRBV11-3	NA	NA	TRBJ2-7	CASSYVTASYEQYF	TGTGCCAGCAGCTATGTCACAGCATCCTACGAGCAGTACTTC
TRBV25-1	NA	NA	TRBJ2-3	CASSGRISTDTQYF	TGTGCCAGCAGTGGTAGGATCAGCACAGATACGCAGTATTTT
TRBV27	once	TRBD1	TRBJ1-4	CASSLQGAANEKLFF	TGTGCCAGCAGTCTTCAGGGGGCGGCTAATGAAAAACTGTTTTTT
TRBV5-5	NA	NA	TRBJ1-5	CASSLAPAQYQPQHF	TGTGCCAGCAGCTTGGCCCCAGCGCAGTATCAGCCCCAGCATTTT
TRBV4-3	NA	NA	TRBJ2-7	CASSQGRQTTYEQYF	TGCGCCAGCAGCCAAGGGCGTCAGACTACCTACGAGCAGTACTTC
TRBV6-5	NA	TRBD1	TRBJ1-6	CASSYGGGGYNSPLHF	TGTGCCAGCAGTTACGGAGGGGGCGGGTATAATTCACCCCTCCACTTT
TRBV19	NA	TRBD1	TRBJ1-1	CASTTPWGQGTTEAFF	TGTGCCAGTACCACTCCCTGGGGACAGGGGACCACTGAAGCTTTCTTT
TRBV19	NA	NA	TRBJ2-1	CATKASHSYNEQFF	TGTGCCACTAAGGCTTCTCACTCCTACAATGAGCAGTTCTTC
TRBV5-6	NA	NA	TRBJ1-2	CASSFEPSSNYGYTF	TGTGCCAGCAGCTTCGAACCGTCATCTAACTATGGCTACACCTTC
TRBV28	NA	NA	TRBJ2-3	CASTPVFPPPTDTQYF	TGTGCCAGCACCCCTGTTTTCCCCCCACCGACAGATACGCAGTATTTT
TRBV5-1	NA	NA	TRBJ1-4	CASSPRTVTNEKLFF	TGCGCCAGCAGCCCGAGGACAGTCACTAATGAAAAACTGTTTTTT
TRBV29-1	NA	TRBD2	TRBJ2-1	CSVGNTGLAHEQFF	TGCAGCGTCGGCAACACCGGACTAGCCCATGAGCAGTTCTTC
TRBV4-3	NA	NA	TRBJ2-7	CASSRETGPSYEQYF	TGCGCCAGCAGCCGAGAAACCGGGCCGTCCTACGAGCAGTACTTC
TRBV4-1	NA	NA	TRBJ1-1	CASSQEARINTEAFF	TGCGCCAGCAGCCAAGAGGCCAGGATTAACACTGAAGCTTTCTTT
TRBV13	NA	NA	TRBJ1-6	CASSVGADSPLHF	TGTGCCAGCAGCGTAGGGGCAGATTCACCCCTCCACTTT
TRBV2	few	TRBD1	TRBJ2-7	CASSGGTGSGEQYF	TGTGCCAGCAGTGGCGGGACAGGGTCGGGGGAGCAGTACTTC
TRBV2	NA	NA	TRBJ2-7	CAARGVTETYSYEQYF	TGTGCCGCCCGTGGGGTGACAGAGACCTATTCCTACGAGCAGTACTTC
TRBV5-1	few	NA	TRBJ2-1	CASSPQSSYNEQFF	TGCGCCAGCAGCCCCCAGAGCTCCTACAATGAGCAGTTCTTC
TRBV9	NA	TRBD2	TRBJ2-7	CASAPSGRTGEQYF	TGTGCCAGCGCCCCTAGCGGGAGGACGGGCGAGCAGTACTTC
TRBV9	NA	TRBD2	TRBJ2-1	CASSRSGSPHEQFF	TGTGCCAGCAGCCGAAGCGGGAGCCCCCATGAGCAGTTCTTC
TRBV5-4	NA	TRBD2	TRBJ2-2	CASSLYGTSGSQTGELFF	TGTGCCAGCAGCTTGTACGGGACTAGCGGGAGTCAGACCGGGGAGCTGTTTTTT
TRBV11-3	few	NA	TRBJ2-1	CASRRASDPYNEQFF	TGTGCCAGCAGGCGCGCGAGCGATCCCTACAATGAGCAGTTCTTC
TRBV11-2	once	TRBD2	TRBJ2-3	CASSPWTSGTDTQYF	TGTGCCAGCAGCCCTTGGACTAGCGGGACAGATACGCAGTATTTT
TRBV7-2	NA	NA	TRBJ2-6	CASNNRVSAGANVLTF	TGTGCCAGCAACAACAGGGTTAGCGCTGGGGCCAACGTCCTGACTTTC
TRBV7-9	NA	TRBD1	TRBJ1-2	CASSSGTGRTYGYTF	TGTGCCAGCAGCTCCGGGACAGGGCGAACCTATGGCTACACCTTC
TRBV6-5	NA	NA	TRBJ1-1	CASNRGGPNTEAFF	TGTGCCAGCAACCGGGGGGGCCCGAACACTGAAGCTTTCTTT
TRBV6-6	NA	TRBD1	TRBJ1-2	CASSETGGYGYTF	TGTGCCAGCAGTGAGACAGGGGGCTATGGCTACACCTTC
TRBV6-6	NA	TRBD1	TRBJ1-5	CASSNRQGLDQPQHF	TGTGCCAGCAGTAATCGACAGGGATTGGATCAGCCCCAGCATTTT
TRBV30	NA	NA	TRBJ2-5	CANSRRRQETQYF	TGTGCCAACAGCCGACGGAGGCAAGAGACCCAGTACTTC
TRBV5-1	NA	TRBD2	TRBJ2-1	CASSGNRRTGLVYNEQFF	TGCGCCAGCAGCGGGAATCGACGAACCGGACTAGTTTACAATGAGCAGTTCTTC
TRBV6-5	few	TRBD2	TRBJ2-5	CASSYAAGALQETQYF	TGTGCCAGCAGTTACGCAGCGGGGGCCCTTCAAGAGACCCAGTACTTC
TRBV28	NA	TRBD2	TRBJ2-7	CASSRLAGEQYF	TGTGCCAGCAGCAGACTAGCGGGCGAGCAGTACTTC
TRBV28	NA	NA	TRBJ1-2	CASSLFAGDTLSSYGYTF	TGTGCCAGCAGTTTATTCGCAGGGGACACCCTTTCTAGCTATGGCTACACCTTC
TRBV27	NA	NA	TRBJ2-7	CASSYPGAGVGEQYF	TGTGCCAGCAGTTACCCAGGGGCGGGTGTAGGGGAGCAGTACTTC
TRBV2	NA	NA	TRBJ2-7	CASSETPHYEQYF	TGTGCCAGCAGTGAAACCCCTCACTACGAGCAGTACTTC
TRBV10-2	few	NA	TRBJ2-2	CASTLSTGELFF	TGCGCCAGCACGCTTTCCACCGGGGAGCTGTTTTTT
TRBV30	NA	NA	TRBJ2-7	CAWSPLSQGWSYEQYF	TGTGCCTGGAGTCCCCTGTCCCAGGGATGGTCCTACGAGCAGTACTTC
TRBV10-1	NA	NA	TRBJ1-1	CASSEVGRTEAFF	TGCGCCAGCAGTGAGGTGGGGAGGACTGAAGCTTTCTTT
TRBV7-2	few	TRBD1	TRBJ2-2	CASSTGGSTGELFF	TGTGCCAGCAGCACAGGGGGCAGCACCGGGGAGCTGTTTTTT
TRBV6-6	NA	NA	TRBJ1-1	CASSPGMNTEAFF	TGTGCCAGCAGCCCAGGGATGAACACTGAAGCTTTCTTT
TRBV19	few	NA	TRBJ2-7	CASSNRGGYSYEQYF	TGTGCCAGTAGCAATCGGGGCGGTTACTCCTACGAGCAGTACTTC
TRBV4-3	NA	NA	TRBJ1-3	CASSQAVVSGNTIYF	TGCGCCAGCAGCCAGGCAGTAGTCTCTGGAAACACCATATATTTT
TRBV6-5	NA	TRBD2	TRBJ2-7	CASSYKAGGAYEQYF	TGTGCCAGCAGTTACAAAGCGGGGGGGGCCTACGAGCAGTACTTC
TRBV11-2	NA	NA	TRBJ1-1	CASSLTSNTEAFF	TGTGCCAGCAGCCTGACGTCGAACACTGAAGCTTTCTTT
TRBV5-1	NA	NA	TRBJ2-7	CASSLEGAEQYF	TGCGCCAGCAGCTTGGAAGGGGCCGAGCAGTACTTC
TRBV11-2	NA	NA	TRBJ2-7	CASSLRLQVYEQYF	TGTGCCAGCAGCTTACGACTCCAAGTCTACGAGCAGTACTTC
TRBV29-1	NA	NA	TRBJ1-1	CSVRQPPRAFF	TGCAGCGTTCGACAGCCCCCTCGGGCTTTCTTT
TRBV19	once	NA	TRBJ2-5	CASSIGGGETQYF	TGTGCCAGTAGTATAGGGGGTGGGGAGACCCAGTACTTC
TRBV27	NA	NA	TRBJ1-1	CASSWTLENTEAFF	TGTGCCAGCAGCTGGACCCTTGAGAACACTGAAGCTTTCTTT
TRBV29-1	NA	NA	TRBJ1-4	CSVEEQGANEKLFF	TGCAGCGTTGAAGAGCAGGGCGCTAATGAAAAACTGTTTTTT
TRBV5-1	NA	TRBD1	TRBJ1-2	CATGQGGNYGYTF	TGCGCCACCGGACAGGGGGGAAACTATGGCTACACCTTC
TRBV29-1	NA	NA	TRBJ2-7	CSVRGRRSYEQYF	TGCAGCGTTAGGGGCAGACGGTCCTACGAGCAGTACTTC
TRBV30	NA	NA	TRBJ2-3	CAWSVGGREADTQYF	TGTGCCTGGAGTGTAGGGGGTCGGGAAGCAGATACGCAGTATTTT
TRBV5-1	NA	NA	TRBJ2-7	CASSLEGTTSTYEQYF	TGCGCCAGCAGCTTGGAAGGGACAACTAGCACCTACGAGCAGTACTTC
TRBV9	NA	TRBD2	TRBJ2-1	CASSATLGGGDNEQFF	TGTGCCAGCAGCGCGACCCTAGGCGGGGGTGATAATGAGCAGTTCTTC